The 6 T cell receptor beta chains below were found in one sample sequenced in a study of blood T cell repertoires in COVID-19. Generated by immunoSEQ multiplex PCR, the TCRdb table keeps only in-frame clones and is missing some. The repertoire consists of around 220,000 clones, with nearly 90% occurring once and the leading ten covering approximately 2.1%. Sequencing used peripheral blood. The receptors come from a woman aged 35 to 49 who had recovered from COVID-19.

J is TRBJ2-7 and V is TRBV7-3; 12 bases agree with TRBD2. J was trimmed by 7 bases and V by 3 bases; bases with no gene match: 4. Per germline, CDR1 SGHTA and CDR2 FQGTGA. There are 14 residues in the CDR3. The CDR3 sequence is CASSFTLAGGEQYF. CDR3 bases: TGTGCCAGCAGCTTCACTCTAGCGGGAGGGGAGCAGTACTTC. Looking up the rest from reference TRBV7-3 and TRBJ2-7 gives the full variable domain: GAGVSQTPSNKVTEKGKYVELRCDPISGHTALYWYRQSLGQGPEFLIYFQGTGAADDSGLPNDRFFAVRPEGSVSTLKIQRTERGDSAVYLCASSFTLAGGEQYFGPGTRLTVT.

In nucleotides, the CDR3 is TGTGCCACCAGTGAATCCCGACTAGCGGGCATCACAGATACGCAGTATTTT. Protein: CATSESRLAGITDTQYF. J is TRBJ2-3 and V is TRBV24-1, with 10 bases matching TRBD2. The CDR3 runs 17 residues. Germline V lookup: CDR1 KGHDR, CDR2 SFDVKD. Germline trimming cut 4 bases from V and 2 bases from J; bases unmatched to any gene: 8.

The DNA for the CDR3 is TGTGCCAGCAGCTTAAAACTACCCACCGGCGAGCAGTTCTTC. Amino acids: CASSLKLPTGEQFF. This rearrangement joins TRBV7-2 to TRBJ2-1; D gene ambiguous. CDR3 length equals 14 residues. The germline gives CDR1 SGHTA, CDR2 FQGNSA. V dropped 2 bases and J dropped 10 bases, with 15 bases sitting between them.

This clone was seen a single time. CDR3 sequence (DNA): TGTGCCACCAGAGGCAACGGGGACTATGGCTACACCTTC. Translation gives CATRGNGDYGYTF. The V gene is TRBV24-1, the J gene TRBJ1-2, with D uncertain. V lost 7 bases and J 3 bases, leaving 11 bases between the germline ends. The CDR3 extends over 13 amino acids. Per the germline V gene, CDR1 is KGHDR and CDR2 is SFDVKD.

The chain employs TRBV19 and TRBJ1-2; perhaps TRBD1 as D (5 bases). The V end lost 3 bases, the J end lost 3 bases, and 11 bases lay between the germline ends. Germline CDR1 is LNHDA and CDR2 is SQIVND (reference sequence). The CDR3 contains 14 residues. The CDR3 DNA follows: TGTGCCAGTAGTATCAGGTCCAGGGACTATGGCTACACCTTC. Translation gives CASSIRSRDYGYTF.

The CDR3 DNA reads as TGTGCCAGCAGCTATGGACAGAATTACAATGAGCAGTTCTTC. It translates to CASSYGQNYNEQFF. The chain uses TRBV7-9 and TRBJ2-1; perhaps TRBD1 as D (6 bases). Germline V lookup: CDR1 SEHNR, CDR2 FQNEAQ (reference sequence). V was clipped by 4 bases and J by 4 bases, with 11 bases between them. CDR3 length: 14 residues. The complete variable domain, with remaining parts taken from reference TRBV7-9 and TRBJ2-1, reads DTGVSQNPRHKITKRGQNVTFRCDPISEHNRLYWYRQTLGQGPEFLTYFQNEAQLEKSRLLSDRFSAERPKGSFSTLEIQRTEQGDSAMYLCASSYGQNYNEQFFGPGTRLTVL.